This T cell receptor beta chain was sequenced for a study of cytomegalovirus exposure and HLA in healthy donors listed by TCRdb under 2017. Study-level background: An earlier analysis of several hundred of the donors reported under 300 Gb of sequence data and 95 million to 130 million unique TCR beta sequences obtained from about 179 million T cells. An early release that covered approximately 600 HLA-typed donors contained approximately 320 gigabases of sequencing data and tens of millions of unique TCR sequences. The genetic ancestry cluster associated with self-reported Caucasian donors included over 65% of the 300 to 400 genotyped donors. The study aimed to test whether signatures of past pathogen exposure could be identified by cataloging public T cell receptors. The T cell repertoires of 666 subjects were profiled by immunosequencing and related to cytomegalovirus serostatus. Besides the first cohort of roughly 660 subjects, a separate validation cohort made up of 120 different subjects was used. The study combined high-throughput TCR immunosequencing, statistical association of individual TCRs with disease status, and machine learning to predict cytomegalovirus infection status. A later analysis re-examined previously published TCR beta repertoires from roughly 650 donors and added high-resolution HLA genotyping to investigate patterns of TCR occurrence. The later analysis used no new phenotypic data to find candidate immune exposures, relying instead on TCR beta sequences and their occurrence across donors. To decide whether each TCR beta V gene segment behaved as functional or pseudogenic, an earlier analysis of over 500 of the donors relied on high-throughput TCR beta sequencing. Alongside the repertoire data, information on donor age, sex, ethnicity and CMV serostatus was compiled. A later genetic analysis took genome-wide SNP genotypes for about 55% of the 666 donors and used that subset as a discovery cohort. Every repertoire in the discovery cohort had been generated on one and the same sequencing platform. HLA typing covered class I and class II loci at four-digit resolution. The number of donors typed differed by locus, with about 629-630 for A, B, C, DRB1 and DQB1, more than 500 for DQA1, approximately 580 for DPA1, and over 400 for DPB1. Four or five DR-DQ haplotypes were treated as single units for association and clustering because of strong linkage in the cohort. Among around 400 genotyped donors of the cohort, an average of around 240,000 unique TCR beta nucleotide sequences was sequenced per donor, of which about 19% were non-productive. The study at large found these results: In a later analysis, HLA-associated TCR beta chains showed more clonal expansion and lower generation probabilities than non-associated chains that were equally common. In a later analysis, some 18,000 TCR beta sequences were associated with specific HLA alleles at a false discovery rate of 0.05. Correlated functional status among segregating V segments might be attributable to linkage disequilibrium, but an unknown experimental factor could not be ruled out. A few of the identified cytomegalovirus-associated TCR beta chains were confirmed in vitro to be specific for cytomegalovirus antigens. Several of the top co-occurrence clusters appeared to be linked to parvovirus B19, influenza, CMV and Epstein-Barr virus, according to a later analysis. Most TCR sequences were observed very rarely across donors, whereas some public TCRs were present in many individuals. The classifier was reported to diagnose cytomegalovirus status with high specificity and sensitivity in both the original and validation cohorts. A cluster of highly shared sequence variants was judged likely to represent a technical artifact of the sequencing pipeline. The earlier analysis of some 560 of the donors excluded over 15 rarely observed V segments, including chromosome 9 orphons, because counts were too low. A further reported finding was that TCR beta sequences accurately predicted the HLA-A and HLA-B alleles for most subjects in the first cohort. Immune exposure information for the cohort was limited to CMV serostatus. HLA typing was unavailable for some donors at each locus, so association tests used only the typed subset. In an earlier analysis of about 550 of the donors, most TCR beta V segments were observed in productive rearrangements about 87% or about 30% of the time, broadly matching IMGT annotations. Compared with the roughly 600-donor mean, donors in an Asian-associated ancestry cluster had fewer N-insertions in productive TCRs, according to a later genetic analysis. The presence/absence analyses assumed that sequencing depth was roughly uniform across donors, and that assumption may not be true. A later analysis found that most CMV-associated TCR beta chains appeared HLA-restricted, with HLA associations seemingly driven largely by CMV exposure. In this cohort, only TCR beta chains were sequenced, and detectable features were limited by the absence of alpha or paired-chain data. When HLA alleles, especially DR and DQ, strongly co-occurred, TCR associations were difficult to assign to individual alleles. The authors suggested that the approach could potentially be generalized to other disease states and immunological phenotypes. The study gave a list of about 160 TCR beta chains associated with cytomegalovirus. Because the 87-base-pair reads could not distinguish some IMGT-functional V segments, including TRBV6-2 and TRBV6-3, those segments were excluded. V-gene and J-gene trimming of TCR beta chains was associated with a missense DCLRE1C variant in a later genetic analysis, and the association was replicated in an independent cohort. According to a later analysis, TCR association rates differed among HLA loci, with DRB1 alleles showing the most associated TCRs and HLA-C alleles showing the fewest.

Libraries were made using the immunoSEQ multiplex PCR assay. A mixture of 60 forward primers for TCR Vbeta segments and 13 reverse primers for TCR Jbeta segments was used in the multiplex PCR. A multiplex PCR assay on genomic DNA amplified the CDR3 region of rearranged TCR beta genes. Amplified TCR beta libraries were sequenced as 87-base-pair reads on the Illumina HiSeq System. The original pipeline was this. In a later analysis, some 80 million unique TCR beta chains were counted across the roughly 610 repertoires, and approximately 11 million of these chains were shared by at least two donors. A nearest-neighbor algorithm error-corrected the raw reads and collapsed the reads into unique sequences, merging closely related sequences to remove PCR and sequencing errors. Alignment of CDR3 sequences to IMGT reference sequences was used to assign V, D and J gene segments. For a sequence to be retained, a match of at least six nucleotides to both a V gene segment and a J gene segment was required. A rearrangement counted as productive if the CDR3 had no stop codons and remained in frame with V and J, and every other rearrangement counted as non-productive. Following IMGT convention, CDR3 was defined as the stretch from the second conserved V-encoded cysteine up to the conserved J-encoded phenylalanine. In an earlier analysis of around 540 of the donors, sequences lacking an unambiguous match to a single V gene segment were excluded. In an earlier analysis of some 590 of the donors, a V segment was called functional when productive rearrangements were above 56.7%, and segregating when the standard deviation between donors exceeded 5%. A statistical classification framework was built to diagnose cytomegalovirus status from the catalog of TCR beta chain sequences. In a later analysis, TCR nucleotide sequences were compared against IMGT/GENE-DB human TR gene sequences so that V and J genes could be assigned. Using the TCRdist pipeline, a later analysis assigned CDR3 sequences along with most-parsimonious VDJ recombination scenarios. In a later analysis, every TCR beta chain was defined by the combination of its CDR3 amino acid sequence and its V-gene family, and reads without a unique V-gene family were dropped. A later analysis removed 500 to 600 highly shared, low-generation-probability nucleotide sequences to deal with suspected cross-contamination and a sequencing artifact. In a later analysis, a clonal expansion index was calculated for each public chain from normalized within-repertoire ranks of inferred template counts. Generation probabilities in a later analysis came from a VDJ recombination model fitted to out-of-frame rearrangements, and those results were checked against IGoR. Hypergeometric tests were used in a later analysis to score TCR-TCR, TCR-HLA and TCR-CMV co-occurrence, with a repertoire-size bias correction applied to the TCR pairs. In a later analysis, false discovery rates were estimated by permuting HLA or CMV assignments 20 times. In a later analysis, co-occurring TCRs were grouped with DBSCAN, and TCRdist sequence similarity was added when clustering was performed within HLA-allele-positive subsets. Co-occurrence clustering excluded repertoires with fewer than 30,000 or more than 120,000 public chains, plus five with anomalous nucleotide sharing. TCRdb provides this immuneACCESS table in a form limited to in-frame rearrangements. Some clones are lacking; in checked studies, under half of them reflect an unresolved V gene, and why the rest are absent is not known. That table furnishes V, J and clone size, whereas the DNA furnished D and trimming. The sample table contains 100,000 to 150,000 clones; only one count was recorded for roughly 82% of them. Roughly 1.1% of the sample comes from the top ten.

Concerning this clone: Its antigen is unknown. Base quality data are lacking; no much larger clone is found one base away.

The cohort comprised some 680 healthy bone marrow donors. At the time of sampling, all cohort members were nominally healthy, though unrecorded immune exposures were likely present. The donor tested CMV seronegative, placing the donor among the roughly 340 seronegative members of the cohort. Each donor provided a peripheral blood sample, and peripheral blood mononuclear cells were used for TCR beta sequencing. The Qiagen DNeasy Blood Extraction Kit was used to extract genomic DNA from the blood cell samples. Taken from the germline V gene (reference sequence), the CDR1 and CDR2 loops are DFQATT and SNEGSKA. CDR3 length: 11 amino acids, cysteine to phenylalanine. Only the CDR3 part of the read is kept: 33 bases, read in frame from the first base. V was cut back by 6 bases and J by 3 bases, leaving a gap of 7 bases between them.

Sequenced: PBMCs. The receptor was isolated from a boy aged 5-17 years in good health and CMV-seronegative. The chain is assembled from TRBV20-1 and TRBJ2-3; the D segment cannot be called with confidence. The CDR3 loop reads CSAALTDTQYF. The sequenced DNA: TGCAGTGCAGCATTGACAGATACGCAGTATTTT.